This section outlines one T cell receptor beta chain sequence together with its context. This receptor's antigen is unknown. The input lacks base qualities; no much larger clone sits a single base away. The trial excluded patients who had a history of autoimmune disease or who were on systemic immunosuppression. Peripheral blood for TCR sequencing was collected from all dose cohorts at baseline, on cycle 4 day 1, and on cycle 7 day 1. The samples were drawn from a first-in-human, open-label, multicenter phase I dose-escalation trial of ivuxolimab. The trial enrolled adults with locally advanced or metastatic head and neck squamous cell, hepatocellular, melanoma or renal cell carcinoma. CD4+ and CD8+ T cells were sorted separately from peripheral blood before TCR sequencing. As encoded in the germline V gene, CDR1 is SGDLS while CDR2 is YYNGEE. V is shortened by 0 bases, J by 8 bases, and the region joining them spans 6 bases. From the cysteine through the phenylalanine, the CDR3 covers 12 amino acids. The entry retains the CDR3 DNA only, 36 bases that are in frame from base 1.

The sample comes from a study of OX40 agonist ivuxolimab in advanced cancers. For the wider study: The costimulatory receptor OX40 (CD134) was targeted by ivuxolimab, a fully human IgG2 agonistic monoclonal antibody. Patients were allowed to have had prior anti-PD-1, anti-PD-L1 or anti-CTLA-4 therapy, and approximately 40% of the dose-escalation patients had been treated with checkpoint inhibitors. A male proportion of roughly 80% and a mean age of roughly 58 years, ranging from 23 to 79, were recorded for the dose-escalation cohort. Intravenous ivuxolimab was administered to patients every 2 weeks at six dose levels: 0.01, 0.1, 0.3, 1.5, 3 and 10 mg/kg. Peripheral TCRbeta sequencing aimed to test whether ivuxolimab altered TCR sequence diversity and caused clonal T-cell expansion. The paper describes the monotherapy dose-escalation part (N ≈ 51 patients) of the phase I trial of ivuxolimab. Of the roughly 51 patients in dose escalation, about 20 had hepatocellular carcinoma, some 15 had melanoma, 9 had renal cell carcinoma and 9 had head and neck cancer. Three dose-escalation patients achieved partial responses, one with hepatocellular carcinoma and two with cutaneous melanoma. The paper's findings and limits, for the study overall: Which antigens the clonally expanded peripheral T cells were specific for was not determined. At doses of 0.1 to 3.0 mg/kg, clonal expansion of both CD4+ and CD8+ blood T cells was observed from baseline to week 6. Low levels of normalized T-cell clonal expansion were also seen in some nonresponding patients. In the 0.1-3.0 mg/kg groups, partial responders were among the patients with the lowest normalized peripheral clonal expansion, particularly in CD8+ T cells. After ivuxolimab, more expanded clones were found on average in CD8+ T cells than in CD4+ T cells.

To sequence the TCRbeta CDR3 region, genomic DNA was isolated from the sorted cells. The immunoSEQ Assay was used for sequencing of TCRbeta CDR3 regions. The clones in this table, taken by TCRdb from immuneACCESS, are in-frame only. Not every clone is retained; where verified, under half of the shortfall comes from an unresolved V gene, and the cause of the rest is unknown. The sample includes 67,000 or so clones, with approximately 90% observed a single time. Under 1.1% of the sample rests with the top ten. The rearrangement combines TRBV9 with TRBJ2-1; the D gene cannot be named for sure. The TCR comes from an adult with an advanced solid tumor such as melanoma, head and neck, liver or kidney cancer. The sample in question was CD4+ or CD8+ T cells sorted from blood, obtained in a trial of the OX40 agonist ivuxolimab. The CDR3 sequence is CASSVAPDEQFF. The nucleotide sequence is given as TGTGCCAGCAGCGTAGCCCCTGATGAGCAGTTCTTC.